This T cell receptor (beta chain) was recovered during a study of T-cell memory formation after mild COVID-19. The V end was cut by 4 bases, the J end by 7 bases, with 22 bases between. CDR1 is LNHDA, CDR2 SQIVND, per germline (reference sequence). The CDR3 totals 16 residues. 5'RACE with constant-segment primers built TCRalpha and TCRbeta cDNA libraries with UMIs. A single record per CDR3 protein comes from TCRdb applying MiXCR to the 5' RACE reads. The data show some 130,000 distinct CDR3 sequences, about 5.9% seen once. This receptor was taken from an adult woman who had mild COVID-19 (a few samples of this study predate the infection). Cell type and time point are not known. The J gene is TRBJ2-5, the V gene TRBV19; TRBD2 might be the D (5 bases). Specimen: PBMCs or a T cell subset sorted from them (not recorded which). The CDR3: CASSTGPTGGSGTQYF. CDR3 sequence (DNA): TGTGCCAGTAGTACCGGGCCGACGGGTGGGAGCGGGACCCAGTACTTC.